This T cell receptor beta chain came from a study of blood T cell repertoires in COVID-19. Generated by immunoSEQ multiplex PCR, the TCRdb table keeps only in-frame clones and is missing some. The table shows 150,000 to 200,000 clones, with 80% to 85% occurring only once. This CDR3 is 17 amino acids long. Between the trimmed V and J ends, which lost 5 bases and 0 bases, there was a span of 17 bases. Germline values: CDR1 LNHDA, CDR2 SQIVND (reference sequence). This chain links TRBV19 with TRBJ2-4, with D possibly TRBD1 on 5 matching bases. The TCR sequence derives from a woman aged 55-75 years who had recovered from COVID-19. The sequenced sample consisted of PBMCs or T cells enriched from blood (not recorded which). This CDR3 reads CASSGGQGLLAKNIQYF. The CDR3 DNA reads TGTGCCAGTAGTGGTGGGCAGGGCCTATTAGCCAAAAACATTCAGTACTTC. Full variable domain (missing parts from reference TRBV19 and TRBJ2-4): DGGITQSPKYLFRKEGQNVTLSCEQNLNHDAMYWYRQDPGQGLRLIYYSQIVNDFQKGDIAEGYSVSREKKESFPLTVTSAQKNPTAFYLCASSGGQGLLAKNIQYFGAGTRLSVL.